The present T cell receptor beta chain was sequenced within a study of blood T cell repertoires in COVID-19. Clones were read by immunoSEQ multiplex PCR, and TCRdb kept only the in-frame ones, dropping some. The sample lists approximately 82,000 clones; over 80% were seen once. Germline V gene lookup returns CDR1 KGHSH and CDR2 LQKENI. The CDR3 spans 16 residues. Deletions cut 4 bases from V and 1 base from J, with 14 bases between. The chain links TRBV18 to TRBJ2-1; tentatively, D is TRBD2 (5 bases). This clonotype originated in a woman in her sixties with active COVID-19. Source material: peripheral blood. CDR3 coding DNA: TGTGCCAGCTCACGCGGCGGACTTCAATCCTACAATGAGCAGTTCTTC. Protein product: CASSRGGLQSYNEQFF.